The following is a TCR beta chain sequence with its context. Its antigen is unidentified. Using immunoSEQ multiplex PCR, the repertoire was profiled, and TCRdb retains in-frame clones only, with some absent. The data hold some 250,000 clones, with 85% to 90% observed a single time. Treatment noted: around 19 received Ad26.COV2.S at low or high dose, single or two shots; 5 received placebo; per-sample allocation not given. Collection of the samples took place on day 63 after the first injection of vaccine or placebo. These data originate in a study of Ad26.COV2.S vaccination and SARS-CoV-2 variants. On the study more broadly: Ad26.COV2.S given intramuscularly, once or twice 56 days apart. Findings and limits, study-wide: Vaccine recipients posted higher spike-specific TCR breadth than their placebo counterparts.

Trimming took 2 bases from V and 0 from J, leaving 10 bases between them. This CDR3 is 15 amino acids long. Germline CDR1 and CDR2: SNHLY and FYNNEI. The origin of this receptor is a person aged 18 to 59 who received the Ad26.COV2.S COVID-19 vaccine or a placebo. The specimen was peripheral blood, collected in a trial of Ad26.COV2.S vaccine versus placebo. The V gene is TRBV2, the J gene TRBJ1-2, with D tentatively TRBD1 (6 bases). Written as DNA, the CDR3 is TGTGCCAGCAGTGAACGGGAGGGGGCTAACTATGGCTACACCTTC. Translated, it gives CASSEREGANYGYTF.